The 14 T cell receptor beta chains below all came from one sample that was sequenced in a study of cytomegalovirus exposure and HLA in healthy donors. Sequenced by immunoSEQ multiplex PCR; TCRdb stores in-frame clones only, minus some. Here the sample spans 250,000 to 350,000 clones, 70% to 90% being singletons. Sample: PBMCs. The receptors derive from a woman under 30 in good health and CMV-seronegative.

The gene calls are TRBV7-2 and TRBJ1-6; no reliable D call. Germline assignment: CDR1 SGHTA and CDR2 FQGNSA. The CDR3 runs 12 residues. The ends were cut back, 1 base at V and 12 bases at J, with 7 bases in the middle. The CDR3 region has the DNA TGTGCCAGCAGCTTAGTGTCCGGACCCCTCCACTTT. Protein sequence: CASSLVSGPLHF.

The chain uses TRBV29-1 and TRBJ2-4; D perhaps matches TRBD1 (6 bases). The CDR3 runs to 16 residues. The ends were cut back, 7 bases at V and 0 bases at J, with 19 bases in the middle. CDR1 is SQVTM, CDR2 ANQGSEA, per germline. The CDR3 DNA is TGCAGCGCTACGGGCCCACAGGGACGAGCCAAAAACATTCAGTACTTC. Protein sequence: CSATGPQGRAKNIQYF.

The CDR3 region has the DNA TGCGCCAGCAGCTTGGTTGGGAGGGGGGTTAACACTGAAGCTTTCTTT. This gives the protein CASSLVGRGVNTEAFF. This chain joins TRBV5-1 and TRBJ1-1; possible D gene TRBD1, 6 bases. V was clipped by 0 bases and J by 2 bases, with 14 bases between them. This CDR3 has 16 residues. The germline CDR1 and CDR2 sequences are SGHRS and YFSETQ.

The chain combines TRBV30 with TRBJ1-2; a weak D match, TRBD1 (5 bases). This CDR3 is 13 amino acids long. The V gene's germline CDR1 is GTSNPN and CDR2 SVGIG (reference sequence). Between the trimmed V and J ends, which lost 0 bases and 4 bases, there was a span of 9 bases. The CDR3: CAWSVVGLYGYTF. CDR3 sequence (DNA): TGTGCCTGGAGTGTAGTGGGGCTCTATGGCTACACCTTC.

This chain joins TRBV10-3 and TRBJ2-7; 9 positions agree with TRBD2. The CDR3 runs to 14 residues. Germline CDR1 and CDR2: ENHRY and SYGVKD. V lost 7 bases and J lost 4; bases outside the gene matches: 8. CDR3: CAINHSGSNYEQYF. The CDR3 bases are TGTGCCATCAATCATAGCGGGAGTAATTACGAGCAGTACTTC.

V usage is TRBV7-8 and J usage is TRBJ1-4, with D hard to call. Trimming removed 0 bases from V and 7 bases from J, with 15 bases in between. The CDR3 is made up of 16 amino acids. CDR1 SGHVS and CDR2 FQNEAQ come from the germline V gene. Here the CDR3 reads CASSLAGRARGEKLFF. The CDR3 DNA follows: TGTGCCAGCAGCTTAGCGGGGAGGGCGCGAGGTGAAAAACTGTTTTTT.

The count of this clone is one. V gene TRBV5-1 combines with J gene TRBJ1-2; no firm D call. V lost 2 bases and J 0 bases, leaving 17 bases between the germline ends. Looked up from germline, CDR1 is SGHRS and CDR2 is YFSETQ. The CDR3 is 17 residues long. CDR3 in DNA: TGCGCCAGCAGCTTTGAATTTCTACCCGGGTCTAACTATGGCTACACCTTC. This encodes CASSFEFLPGSNYGYTF.

The V gene is TRBV6-4, the J gene TRBJ2-1; TRBD2 matches at 9 bases. This CDR3 spans 15 amino acids. V lost 4 bases, J lost 9 bases, and 10 bases stayed unmatched. Germline loops: CDR1 MRHNA, CDR2 SNTAGT. The CDR3 DNA follows: TGTGCCAGCAGTGTCGGTAGCGGGAGCGTAGGTGAGCAGTTCTTC. Protein product: CASSVGSGSVGEQFF.

The J gene is TRBJ1-1, the V gene TRBV11-2, with TRBD1 matching over 7 bases. After removal of 1 base from V and 5 bases from J, the junction contained 4 bases not matched to a gene. This CDR3 comprises 14 residues. Germline CDR1 and CDR2: SGHAT and FQNNGV. The CDR3 reads CASSLALQGTEAFF. The CDR3 bases are TGTGCCAGCAGCTTAGCTTTACAGGGGACTGAAGCTTTCTTT.

In DNA form, the CDR3 reads TGTGCCAGCAGCTTTTCAGGGATCAGTGCTGGCTACACCTTC. Translating it yields CASSFSGISAGYTF. The gene calls are TRBV5-6 and TRBJ1-2; weak D call: TRBD1 (5 bases). Germline lookup yields CDR1 SGHDT and CDR2 YYEEEE. Trimming took off 2 bases at V and 7 bases at J, with 15 bases between the two ends. The CDR3 runs 14 residues.

The gene calls are TRBV5-3 and TRBJ2-3, with 12 positions matching TRBD2. TRBV5-3 falls under the ORF class, with uncertain function. The CDR3 consists of 19 residues. The V gene end was trimmed by 0 bases and the J gene end by 3 bases; junction bases not matched to a gene: 11. DNA for the CDR3: TGTGCCAGAAGCTTGGTCCTAGCGGGAGGGGTTGTTGGGACAGATACGCAGTATTTT. It encodes CARSLVLAGGVVGTDTQYF.

This chain joins TRBV10-2 and TRBJ1-5; D possibly corresponds to TRBD1 (6 bases). This CDR3 region has 14 residues. Per the germline V gene, CDR1 is WSHSY and CDR2 is SAAADI. Trimming left V 2 bases short and J 7 bases short, with 12 bases between. The CDR3 loop is CASSEQGLGQPQHF. Here the CDR3 DNA reads TGCGCCAGCAGTGAGCAGGGGTTAGGCCAGCCCCAGCATTTT.

The gene calls are TRBV28 and TRBJ1-2; possible D gene TRBD1, 5 bases. Germline CDR1 reads MDHEN; CDR2 reads SYDVKM. This CDR3 is 13 amino acids long. Trimming took 1 base from V and 7 from J, leaving 10 bases between them. The CDR3 protein is CASSLLSGGGYTF. The CDR3 nucleotides read TGTGCCAGCAGTTTATTATCCGGGGGTGGCTACACCTTC.

The chain employs TRBV4-3 and TRBJ1-1; D unclear. Germline loops: CDR1 LGHNA, CDR2 YSLEER. This CDR3 has 16 amino acids. V lost 1 base to trimming and J lost 3 bases, with 15 bases between them. DNA for the CDR3: TGCGCCAGCAGCCAAGCCAATCAGAGACGGGACACTGAAGCTTTCTTT. Translation gives CASSQANQRRDTEAFF.